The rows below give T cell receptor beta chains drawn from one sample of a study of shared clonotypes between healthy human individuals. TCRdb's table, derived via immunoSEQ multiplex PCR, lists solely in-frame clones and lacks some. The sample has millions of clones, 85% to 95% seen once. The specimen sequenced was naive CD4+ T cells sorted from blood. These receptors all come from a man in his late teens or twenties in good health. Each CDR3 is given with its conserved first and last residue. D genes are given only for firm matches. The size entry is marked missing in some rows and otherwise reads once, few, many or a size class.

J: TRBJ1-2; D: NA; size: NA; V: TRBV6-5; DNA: TGTGCCAGCAGTTACTCGTTCGGGGTCTCCCAGGGCTACACCTTC; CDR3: CASSYSFGVSQGYTF
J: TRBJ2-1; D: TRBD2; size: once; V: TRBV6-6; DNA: TGTGCCAGCAGTTACACCGGGACTAGCAGTGAAAATGAGCAGTTCTTC; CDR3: CASSYTGTSSENEQFF
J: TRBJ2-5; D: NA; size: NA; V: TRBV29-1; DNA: TGCAGCGTTTTTGCGGAGACCCAGTACTTC; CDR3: CSVFAETQYF
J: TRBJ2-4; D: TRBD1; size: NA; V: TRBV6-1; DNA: TGTGCCAGCAGTGAAGTATCGGATCCGCCGGGACAGAGTATAGCCAAAAACATTCAGTACTTC; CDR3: CASSEVSDPPGQSIAKNIQYF
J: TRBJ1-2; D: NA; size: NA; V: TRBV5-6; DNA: TGTGCCAGCAGCTTGTCGGCAACCTATGGCTACACCTTC; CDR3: CASSLSATYGYTF
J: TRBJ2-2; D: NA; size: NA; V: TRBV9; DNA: TGTGCCAGCAGCGTACGCGGAGGGTCAGCGAACACCGGGGAGCTGTTTTTT; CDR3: CASSVRGGSANTGELFF
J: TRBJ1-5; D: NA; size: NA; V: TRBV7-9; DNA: TGTGCCAGCAGCCCCCGGGGTAGCAATCAGCCCCAGCATTTT; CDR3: CASSPRGSNQPQHF
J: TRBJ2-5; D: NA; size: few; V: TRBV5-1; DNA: TGCGCCAGCAGCTTGGACTTTCAAGAGACCCAGTACTTC; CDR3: CASSLDFQETQYF
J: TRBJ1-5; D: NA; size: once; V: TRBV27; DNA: TGTGCCAGCAGTTTCCACCAGGGACAGCCCCAGCATTTT; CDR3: CASSFHQGQPQHF
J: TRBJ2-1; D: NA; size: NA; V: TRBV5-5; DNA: TGTGCCAGCAGCGGGACCAGCTCCTACAATGAGCAGTTCTTC; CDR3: CASSGTSSYNEQFF
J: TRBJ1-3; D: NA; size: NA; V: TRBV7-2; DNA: TGTGCCAGCAGCTTATTTTTCGGAGGAAACACCATATATTTT; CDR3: CASSLFFGGNTIYF
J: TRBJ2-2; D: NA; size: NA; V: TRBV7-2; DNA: TGTGCCAGCAGCTTAAAAGCTAGCACCGGGGAGCTGTTTTTT; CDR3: CASSLKASTGELFF
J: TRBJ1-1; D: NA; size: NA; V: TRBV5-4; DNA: TGTGCCAGCAGCGAGGTAGACAAGGAAGCTTTCTTT; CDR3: CASSEVDKEAFF
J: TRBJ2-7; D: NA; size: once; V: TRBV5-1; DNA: TGCGCCAGCAGCTCGGACTTTTTTCCCTACGAGCAGTACTTC; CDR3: CASSSDFFPYEQYF
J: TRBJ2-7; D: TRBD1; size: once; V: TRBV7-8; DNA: TGTGCCAGCAGCGACCGGGACAGGGGATCCGAGCAGTACTTC; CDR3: CASSDRDRGSEQYF
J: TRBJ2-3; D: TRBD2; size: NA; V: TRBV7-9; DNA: TGTGCCAGCAGCTTAGGACTAGCGAGCTCAGATACGCAGTATTTT; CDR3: CASSLGLASSDTQYF
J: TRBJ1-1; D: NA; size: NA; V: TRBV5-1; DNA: TGCGCCAGCAGCATCAGTATGAACACTGAAGCTTTCTTT; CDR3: CASSISMNTEAFF
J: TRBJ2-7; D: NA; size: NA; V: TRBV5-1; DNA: TGCGCCAGCACCAAAGACAGCTCCTACGAGCAGTACTTC; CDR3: CASTKDSSYEQYF
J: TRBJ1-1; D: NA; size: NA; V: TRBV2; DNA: TGTGCCAGCAGACACGGGACGGAGAACACTGAAGCTTTCTTT; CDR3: CASRHGTENTEAFF
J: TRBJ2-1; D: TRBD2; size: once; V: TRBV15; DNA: TGTGCCACCAGCAGAGATCACGGGTGGACTAGTCTCGATGAGCAGTTCTTC; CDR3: CATSRDHGWTSLDEQFF
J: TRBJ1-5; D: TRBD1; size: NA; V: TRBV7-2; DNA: TGTGCCAGCAGGGCAGGGGGCGGGAATCAGCCCCAGCATTTT; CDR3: CASRAGGGNQPQHF
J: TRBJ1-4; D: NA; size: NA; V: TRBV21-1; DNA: TGTGCCAGCAGCAAAGGGCCAAAGGGGGAAAAACTGTTTTTT; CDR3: CASSKGPKGEKLFF
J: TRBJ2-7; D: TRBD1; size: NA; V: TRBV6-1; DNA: TGTGCCAGCAGTGAGGAGGCGGTGAGGCAGGGGGTTGGGTACGAGCAGTACTTC; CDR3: CASSEEAVRQGVGYEQYF
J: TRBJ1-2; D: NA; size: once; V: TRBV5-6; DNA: TGTGCCAGCAGCTTGGTCACAGGGAGTTCCTATGGCTACACCTTC; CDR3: CASSLVTGSSYGYTF
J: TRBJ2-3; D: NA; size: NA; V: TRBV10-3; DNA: TGTGCCATCAGTGAGTCAAATTCAGGGGGGCCTAGCACAGATACGCAGTATTTT; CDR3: CAISESNSGGPSTDTQYF
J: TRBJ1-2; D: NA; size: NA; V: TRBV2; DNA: TGTGCCAGCAGTGATTGGTCGGGGACCTATGGCTACACCTTC; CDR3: CASSDWSGTYGYTF
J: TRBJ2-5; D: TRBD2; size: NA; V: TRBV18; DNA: TGTGCCAGCTCGCAACTAGCGGGGGGAGTCGGAGAGACCCAGTACTTC; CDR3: CASSQLAGGVGETQYF
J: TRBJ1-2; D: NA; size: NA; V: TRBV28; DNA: TGTGCCAGCAGTCCCCGTGGAGCCGCCGCTAACTATGGCTACACCTTC; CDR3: CASSPRGAAANYGYTF
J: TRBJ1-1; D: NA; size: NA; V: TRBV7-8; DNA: TGTGCCAGCAGCTCCTCACTGCCCGGGCAGCGCTTGAACACTGAAGCTTTCTTT; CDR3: CASSSSLPGQRLNTEAFF
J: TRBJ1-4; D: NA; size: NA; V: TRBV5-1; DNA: TGCGCCAGCAGCTTGGAGACAGGTGATGAAAAACTGTTTTTT; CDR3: CASSLETGDEKLFF
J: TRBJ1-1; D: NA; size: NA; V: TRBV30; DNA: TGTGCCTGGAGTGATAGGGACACTGAAGCTTTCTTT; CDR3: CAWSDRDTEAFF
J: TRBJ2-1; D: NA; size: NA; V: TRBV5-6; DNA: TGTGCCAGCAGCCGCCAGGGGCCACGCTCCTACAATGAGCAGTTCTTC; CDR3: CASSRQGPRSYNEQFF
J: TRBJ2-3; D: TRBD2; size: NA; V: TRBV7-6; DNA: TGTGCCAGCAGCTTAGGGGGGCTAGCGGGAGGTGCAGATACGCAGTATTTT; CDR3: CASSLGGLAGGADTQYF
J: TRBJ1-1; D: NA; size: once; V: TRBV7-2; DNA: TGTGCCAGCAGCGAGCGAGCGGGGATGAACACTGAAGCTTTCTTT; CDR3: CASSERAGMNTEAFF
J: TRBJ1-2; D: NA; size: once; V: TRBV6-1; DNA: TGTGCCAGCAGTGAAAGTGGGGGCGATGGCTACACCTTC; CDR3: CASSESGGDGYTF
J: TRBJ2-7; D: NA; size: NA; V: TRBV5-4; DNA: TGTGCCAGCAGCTTGGAACCACAGGGCTCGATCTCCTACGAGCAGTACTTC; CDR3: CASSLEPQGSISYEQYF
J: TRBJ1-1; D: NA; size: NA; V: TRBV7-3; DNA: TGTGCCAGCAGCTTAACAAGCACGGATACTAACACTGAAGCTTTCTTT; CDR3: CASSLTSTDTNTEAFF
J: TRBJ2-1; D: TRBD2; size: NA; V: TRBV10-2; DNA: TGCGCCAGCAGAACCGGACTAGTTTACAATGAGCAGTTCTTC; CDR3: CASRTGLVYNEQFF
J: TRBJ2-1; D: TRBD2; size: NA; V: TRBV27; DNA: TGTGCCAGCAGCCGGTCTCCGGGGGGACTAGGAGCCAATGAGCAGTTCTTC; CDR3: CASSRSPGGLGANEQFF
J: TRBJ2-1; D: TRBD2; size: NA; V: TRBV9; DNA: TGTGCCAGCAGCGATGGACCCGGGACTAGCGGGAAGAATGAGCAGTTCTTC; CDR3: CASSDGPGTSGKNEQFF
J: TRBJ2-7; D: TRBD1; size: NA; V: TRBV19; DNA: TGTGCCAGTAGTCTTAACGGACAGGGACTCTACGAGCAGTACTTC; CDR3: CASSLNGQGLYEQYF
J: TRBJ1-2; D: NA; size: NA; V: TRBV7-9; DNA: TGTGCCAGCAGCTTAGAAGGGATCTATGGCTACACCTTC; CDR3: CASSLEGIYGYTF
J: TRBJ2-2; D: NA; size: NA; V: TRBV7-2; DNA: TGTGCCAGCAGCTTAGAAGGGACCGTTGTGGGCACCGGGGAGCTGTCTTTT; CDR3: CASSLEGTVVGTGELSF
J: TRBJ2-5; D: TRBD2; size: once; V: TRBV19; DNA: TGTGCCAGTAGTCCCCGGGACGGGGGGGCGGAGACCCAGTACTTC; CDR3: CASSPRDGGAETQYF